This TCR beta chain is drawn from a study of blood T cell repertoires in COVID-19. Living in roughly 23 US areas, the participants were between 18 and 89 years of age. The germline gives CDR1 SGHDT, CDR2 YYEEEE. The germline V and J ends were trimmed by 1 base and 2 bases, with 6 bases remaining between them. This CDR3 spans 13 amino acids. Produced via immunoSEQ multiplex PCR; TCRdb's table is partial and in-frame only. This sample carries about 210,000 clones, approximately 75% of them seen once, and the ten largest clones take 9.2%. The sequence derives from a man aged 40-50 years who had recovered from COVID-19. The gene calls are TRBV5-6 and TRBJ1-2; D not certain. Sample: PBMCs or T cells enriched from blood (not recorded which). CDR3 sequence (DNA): TGTGCCAGCAGCTTGCGAGGGAACTATGGCTACACCTTC. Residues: CASSLRGNYGYTF.